The clone carrying this T cell receptor (beta chain) was counted at least ten times. Its antigen is currently unknown. At least 3 on the Clinical Activity Score was recorded for ophthalmopathy patients, who also had NOSPECS grade at least 4 and duration under 3 months. Uncontrolled infection, other autoimmune disease, pregnancy or lactation disqualified patients from enrolment. This sample holds PBMCs from approximately 10 ml fresh peripheral blood. The entry originates in a study of T cells in Graves' hyperthyroidism and ophthalmopathy. Study-wide points: Most clonotypes that expanded in the thyroid above 0.001 also showed up in blood.

TCR beta CDR3 regions were amplified from RNA transcripts. TCR CDR3 underwent first-round RT-PCR with the HTBI primer set. Each CDR3 protein gets one entry after TCRdb re-called the multiplex PCR reads with MiXCR. The data contain some 340,000 distinct CDR3 sequences, around 13% of them seen just once; the ten biggest clones take up 30% to 40%. Trimming removed 2 bases from V and 7 bases from J, with 11 bases in between. The CDR3 has 13 amino acids. The V gene's germline CDR1 is MNHNS and CDR2 SASEGT. The source material was blood. The V call is TRBV6-1, the J call TRBJ1-2; D uncertain. The TCR originated in a woman aged 40-49 years with Graves' ophthalmopathy. CDR3 amino acids: CASSELLMGGYTF. CDR3 nucleotide sequence: TGTGCCAGCAGTGAATTACTGATGGGTGGCTACACCTTC.